The next 24 T cell receptor beta chains were all read from a single sample in a study of shared clonotypes between healthy human individuals. Data came from immunoSEQ multiplex PCR; TCRdb stores just in-frame clones and leaves some out. This sample yields about 2.4 million clones, of which 80% to 95% are seen a single time; roughly 0.36% belongs to the top ten. The sample was naive CD4+ T cells from PBMCs. Sample subset: CD45RA+ positively selected. The origin of the receptors is a man aged 18 to 29 in good health. Some clones in this sample may be carry-over from other donors' samples.

The rearrangement uses TRBV11-2 and TRBJ2-5; D gene uncertain. Trimming took off 0 bases at V and 5 bases at J, with 7 bases between the two ends. The CDR3 covers 13 residues. CDR1 and CDR2 from the germline V gene are SGHAT and FQNNGV. CDR3 sequence: CASSLEFEETQYF. CDR3 nucleotide sequence: TGTGCCAGCAGCTTAGAATTCGAGGAGACCCAGTACTTC. Variable domain in full (rest from reference TRBV11-2 and TRBJ2-5): EAGVAQSPRYKIIEKRQSVAFWCNPISGHATLYWYQQILGQGPKLLIQFQNNGVVDDSQLPKDRFSAERLKGVDSTLKIQPAKLEDSAVYLCASSLEFEETQYFGPGTRLLVL.

This rearrangement joins TRBV19 to TRBJ1-5; no clear D gene. CDR3 length equals 14 residues. V was clipped by 5 bases and J by 3 bases, with 11 bases between them. Germline V gene lookup returns CDR1 LNHDA and CDR2 SQIVND (reference sequence). The CDR3 protein is CASSPAGTNQPQHF. The CDR3 DNA is TGTGCCAGTAGTCCGGCCGGCACCAATCAGCCCCAGCATTTT.

The genes are TRBV6-1 and TRBJ2-3, with 7 positions matching TRBD1. Germline V gives CDR1 MNHNS, CDR2 SASEGT. This CDR3 spans 13 amino acids. With 7 bases clipped from V and 4 bases from J, the junction kept 5 bases outside the gene matches. CDR3 in amino acids: CASTTGSADTQYF. The CDR3 nucleotides are TGTGCCAGCACGACAGGGTCGGCAGATACGCAGTATTTT.

A single count supports this clone. The V and J genes are TRBV4-1 and TRBJ2-2; 9 nucleotides align to TRBD2. The CDR3 length is 18 residues. V was pared by 0 bases and J by 0 bases, with 5 bases of the junction left unmatched. The germline gives CDR1 MGHRA, CDR2 YSYEKL. CDR3 sequence reads: CASSQDWASGTNTGELFF. CDR3 sequence (DNA): TGCGCCAGCAGCCAAGACTGGGCTAGCGGGACGAACACCGGGGAGCTGTTTTTT.

This chain links TRBV6-5 with TRBJ1-2; 9 bases fit TRBD1. Germline values: CDR1 MNHEY, CDR2 SVGAGI. This CDR3 region has 16 residues. Trimming at V came to 0 bases and at J to 6 bases, leaving 8 bases not matched to a gene. CDR3 coding DNA: TGTGCCAGCAGTTACTCGAAGTTCAGACAGGGGGATGGCTACACCTTC. Amino acid sequence: CASSYSKFRQGDGYTF.

The CDR3 DNA reads as TGTGCCAGCAGCCGCTTTCCAACTAATGAAAAACTGTTTTTT. Its translation is CASSRFPTNEKLFF. This sequence joins TRBV6-5 and TRBJ1-4; D gene uncertain. With 6 bases removed from V and 0 bases from J, the gap between germline ends came to 8 bases. From germline, CDR1 is MNHEY and CDR2 SVGAGI. The CDR3 consists of 14 residues.

CDR3 sequence reads: CASSLDGLAFDEQFF. CDR3 nucleotides: TGTGCCAGCAGCTTAGACGGGCTAGCATTCGATGAGCAGTTCTTC. The gene calls are TRBV7-3 and TRBJ2-1; D is perhaps TRBD2 (5 bases). This CDR3 is built from 15 residues. Trimming left V 2 bases short and J 8 bases short, with 16 bases between. The germline V gene encodes CDR1 SGHTA and CDR2 FQGTGA. Looking up the rest from reference TRBV7-3 and TRBJ2-1 gives the full variable domain: GAGVSQTPSNKVTEKGKYVELRCDPISGHTALYWYRQSLGQGPEFLIYFQGTGAADDSGLPNDRFFAVRPEGSVSTLKIQRTERGDSAVYLCASSLDGLAFDEQFFGPGTRLTVL.

Turning to this clone: This sample also contains other DNA sequences that code for the same CDR3. V and J are TRBV18 and TRBJ2-3, with 10 bases aligning to TRBD2. This CDR3 has 15 amino acids. CDR1 and CDR2 (germline): KGHSH, LQKENI. The J segment lost 6 bases and the V segment lost 0 bases, leaving 3 bases of the junction unmatched. The CDR3 sequence is CASSPPSGRRDTQYF. The CDR3, as DNA: TGTGCCAGCTCACCACCTAGCGGGAGGCGGGATACGCAGTATTTT.

The chain links TRBV5-4 to TRBJ2-7; 12 bases fit TRBD2. This CDR3 region has 15 residues. V lost 3 bases to trimming and J lost 6 bases; unmatched junction nucleotides: 7. Per germline, CDR1 SGHNT and CDR2 YYREEE (reference sequence). The CDR3 DNA sequence: TGTGCCAGCAGCTCCTCTAGCGGGAGGGCCCCCGAGCAGTACTTC. This codes for CASSSSSGRAPEQYF.

This clone is a singleton in its sample. The chain recombines TRBV18 with TRBJ2-1, with TRBD2 as a possible D gene (5 bases). CDR3 length: 15 residues. The germline V and J ends were trimmed by 1 base and 6 bases, with 13 bases remaining between them. Germline CDR1 reads KGHSH; CDR2 reads LQKENI. In DNA, the CDR3 is TGTGCCAGCTCACCACAGGGAGCTGTGGCCAATGAGCAGTTCTTC. It specifies CASSPQGAVANEQFF.

The CDR3, as DNA: TGTGCCAGCAGCGCGGGAGAAGTTGAGGCAGATACGCAGTATTTT. It specifies CASSAGEVEADTQYF. The V gene is TRBV28, the J gene TRBJ2-3; 7 bases fit TRBD2. The CDR3 spans 15 residues. Looked up from germline, CDR1 is MDHEN and CDR2 is SYDVKM. Trimming removed 6 bases from V and 4 bases from J; junction bases left unmatched: 10.

This clone has a single count. The V call is TRBV9, the J call TRBJ2-1, with 10 bases aligning to TRBD2. Germline assignment: CDR1 SGDLS and CDR2 YYNGEE. This CDR3 is built from 16 residues. V shed 4 bases, J shed 2 bases, and the junction held 6 bases outside the gene matches. The CDR3 DNA follows: TGTGCCAGCAGCAGTTTAGCGGGAGGTACCTACAATGAGCAGTTCTTC. Its translation is CASSSLAGGTYNEQFF.

The rearrangement uses TRBV19 and TRBJ1-1; TRBD1 is a possible D gene (6 bases). The CDR3 totals 13 residues. CDR1 and CDR2 (germline): LNHDA, SQIVND (reference sequence). V was shortened by 9 bases and J by 1 base, with 12 bases between the two germline ends. CDR3 protein: CARPTGRNTEAFF. The CDR3, as DNA: TGTGCCAGGCCAACAGGGAGGAACACTGAAGCTTTCTTT.

This chain connects TRBV4-2 to TRBJ2-7; 10 bases are a match to TRBD2. With V trimmed by 1 base and J by 2 bases, 5 bases remained unmatched. The CDR3 is 16 residues long. The germline V gene encodes CDR1 LGHNA and CDR2 YNFKEQ. CDR3 nucleotides: TGTGCCAGCAGCCAAGGGGTAGCGGGAGGCCCCTACGAGCAGTACTTC. Translating it yields CASSQGVAGGPYEQYF.

CDR3 amino acids: CASSLEGQPNEKLFF. The DNA of the CDR3 is TGTGCCAGCAGCTTAGAGGGACAGCCTAATGAAAAACTGTTTTTT. The V call is TRBV11-2, the J call TRBJ1-4, with 7 bases fitting TRBD1. CDR3 size: 15 residues. From germline, CDR1 is SGHAT and CDR2 FQNNGV. V was clipped by 0 bases and J by 3 bases; unmatched bases: 1.

V and J are TRBV27 and TRBJ2-3, with D unclear. Germline V CDR1 and CDR2: MNHEY, SMNVEV (reference sequence). The CDR3 contains 18 residues. Trimming pared 7 bases from V and 5 bases from J, leaving 28 bases between. CDR3 amino acids: CASTQNAPRGEIRDTQYF. CDR3 coding DNA: TGTGCCAGCACCCAGAATGCCCCCAGAGGAGAGATAAGAGATACGCAGTATTTT.

The chain employs TRBV6-1 and TRBJ1-5; unclear D gene. The V gene's germline CDR1 is MNHNS and CDR2 SASEGT. V was pared by 3 bases and J by 2 bases, with 14 bases between. The CDR3 is 16 residues long. CDR3 DNA sequence: TGTGCCAGCAGTGAGGTAGGCACGATCGGCAATCAGCCCCAGCATTTT. The encoded protein is CASSEVGTIGNQPQHF.

V is TRBV5-1 and J is TRBJ2-1; 12 bases are a match to TRBD2. V was clipped by 6 bases and J by 6 bases; unmatched bases: 7. The CDR3 length is 15 residues. The V gene's germline CDR1 is SGHRS and CDR2 YFSETQ. In DNA form, the CDR3 reads TGCGCCAGCAAACCCCTAGCGGGAGGGCGCAATGAGCAGTTCTTC. This codes for CASKPLAGGRNEQFF.

As concerns this clone: Other DNA sequences in the same sample also yield this CDR3. V usage is TRBV7-2 and J usage is TRBJ2-2; no clear D. The ends were cut back, 3 bases at V and 3 bases at J, with 2 bases in the middle. This CDR3 contains 12 residues. Germline V gives CDR1 SGHTA, CDR2 FQGNSA. In DNA, the CDR3 is TGTGCCAGCAGCTTGTACACCGGGGAGCTGTTTTTT. Translated, it gives CASSLYTGELFF.

The chain recombines TRBV19 with TRBJ2-6, with D perhaps given as TRBD1 or TRBD2 (5 bases each). Germline lookup yields CDR1 LNHDA and CDR2 SQIVND (reference sequence). This CDR3 is 15 amino acids long. Trimming took off 6 bases at V and 2 bases at J, with 11 bases between the two ends. The CDR3 DNA reads as TGTGCCAGTAGCTGGGGGAGCGCTGGGGCCAACGTCCTGACTTTC. Translated, it gives CASSWGSAGANVLTF.

In its sample, this clone was seen once. The rearrangement joins TRBV29-1 to TRBJ2-5; D is unclear. V was shortened by 4 bases and J by 4 bases, with 16 bases between the two germline ends. The V gene's germline CDR1 is SQVTM and CDR2 ANQGSEA. The CDR3 spans 14 residues. CDR3 sequence: CSVVVSPAAETQYF. In DNA form, the CDR3 reads TGCAGCGTTGTTGTATCACCGGCGGCAGAGACCCAGTACTTC.

This clone appeared a few times. The chain employs TRBV14 and TRBJ1-1; D is undetermined. There are 14 residues in the CDR3. The germline CDR1 and CDR2 sequences are SGHDN and FVKESK. V was cut by 4 bases and J by 3 bases, with 12 bases left in between. The CDR3 reads CASSPLGRDTEAFF. As DNA, the CDR3 is TGTGCCAGCAGCCCATTGGGTAGGGACACTGAAGCTTTCTTT.

This clone was observed once. The chain has TRBV4-2 and TRBJ2-2; no definite D call. V lost 0 bases to trimming and J lost 0 bases, with 11 bases between them. This CDR3 contains 17 residues. Per the germline V gene, CDR1 is LGHNA and CDR2 is YNFKEQ. CDR3 amino acids: CASSQERDGSNTGELFF. In nucleotides, the CDR3 is TGTGCCAGCAGCCAAGAACGAGACGGATCGAACACCGGGGAGCTGTTTTTT.

V gene TRBV7-7 combines with J gene TRBJ2-3; 8 bases fit TRBD1. The CDR3 has 14 amino acids. Per germline, CDR1 SSHAT and CDR2 FNYEAQ (reference sequence). V lost 3 bases, J lost 4 bases, and 3 bases stayed unmatched. The CDR3 sequence: CASSLYRGSDTQYF. CDR3 nucleotides: TGTGCCAGCAGCTTGTACAGGGGGTCAGATACGCAGTATTTT.